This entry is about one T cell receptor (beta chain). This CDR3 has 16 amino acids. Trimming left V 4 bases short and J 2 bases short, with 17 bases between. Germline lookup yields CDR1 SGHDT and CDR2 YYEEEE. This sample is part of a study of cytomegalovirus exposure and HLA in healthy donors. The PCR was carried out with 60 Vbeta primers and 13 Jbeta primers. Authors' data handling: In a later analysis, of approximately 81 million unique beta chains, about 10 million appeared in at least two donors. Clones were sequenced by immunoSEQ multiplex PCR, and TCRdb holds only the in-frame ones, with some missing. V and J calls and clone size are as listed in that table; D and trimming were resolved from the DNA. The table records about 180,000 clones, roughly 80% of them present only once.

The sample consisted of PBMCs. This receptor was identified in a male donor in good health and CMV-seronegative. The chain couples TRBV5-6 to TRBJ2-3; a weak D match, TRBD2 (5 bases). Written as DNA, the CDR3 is TGTGCCAGCAGCAGACATACTAGTGGTCTCACAGATACGCAGTATTTT. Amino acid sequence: CASSRHTSGLTDTQYF.